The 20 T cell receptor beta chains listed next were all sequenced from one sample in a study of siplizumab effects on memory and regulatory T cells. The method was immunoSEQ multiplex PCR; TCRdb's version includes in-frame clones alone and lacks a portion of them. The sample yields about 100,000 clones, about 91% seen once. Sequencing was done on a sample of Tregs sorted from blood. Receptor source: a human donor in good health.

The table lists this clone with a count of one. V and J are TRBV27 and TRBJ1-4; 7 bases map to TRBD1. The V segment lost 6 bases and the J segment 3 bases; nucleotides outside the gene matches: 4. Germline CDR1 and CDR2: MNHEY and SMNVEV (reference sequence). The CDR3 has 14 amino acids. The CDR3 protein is CASSPTGSNEKLFF. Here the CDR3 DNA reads TGTGCCAGCAGCCCGACAGGGTCTAATGAAAAACTGTTTTTT.

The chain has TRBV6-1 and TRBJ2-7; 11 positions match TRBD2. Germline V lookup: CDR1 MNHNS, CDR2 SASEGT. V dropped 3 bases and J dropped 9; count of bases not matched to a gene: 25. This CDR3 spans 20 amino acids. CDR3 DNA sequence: TGTGCCAGCAGTGAGAGAAGGGGACTAGCGGACCTCCTACGAGTCCGAGGGCAGTACTTC. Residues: CASSERRGLADLLRVRGQYF.

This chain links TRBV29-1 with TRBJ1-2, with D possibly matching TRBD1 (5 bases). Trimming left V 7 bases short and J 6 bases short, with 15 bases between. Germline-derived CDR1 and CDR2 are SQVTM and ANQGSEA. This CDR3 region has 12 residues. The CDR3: CSALTQEHGYTF. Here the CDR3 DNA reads TGCAGCGCCCTAACACAGGAACATGGCTACACCTTC.

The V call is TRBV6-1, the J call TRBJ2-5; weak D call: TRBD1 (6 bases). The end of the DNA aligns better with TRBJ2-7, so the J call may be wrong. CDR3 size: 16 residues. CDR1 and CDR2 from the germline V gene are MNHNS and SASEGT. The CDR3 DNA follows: TGTGCCAGCAGTGCTCTGGGTGGACAGAACTCCTACGAGCAGTACTTC. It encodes CASSALGGQNSYEQYF.

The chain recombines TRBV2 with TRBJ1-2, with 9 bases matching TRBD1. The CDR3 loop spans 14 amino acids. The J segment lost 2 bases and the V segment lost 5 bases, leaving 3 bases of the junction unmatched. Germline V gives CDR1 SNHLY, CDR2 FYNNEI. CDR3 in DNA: TGTGCCAGCAGTCCCGGGACAGGGAACTATGGCTACACCTTC. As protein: CASSPGTGNYGYTF.

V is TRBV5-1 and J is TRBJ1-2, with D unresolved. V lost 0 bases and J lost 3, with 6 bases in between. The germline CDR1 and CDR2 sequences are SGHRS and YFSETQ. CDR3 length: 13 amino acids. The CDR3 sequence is CASSLEGYYGYTF. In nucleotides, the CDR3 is TGCGCCAGCAGCTTGGAAGGGTACTATGGCTACACCTTC.

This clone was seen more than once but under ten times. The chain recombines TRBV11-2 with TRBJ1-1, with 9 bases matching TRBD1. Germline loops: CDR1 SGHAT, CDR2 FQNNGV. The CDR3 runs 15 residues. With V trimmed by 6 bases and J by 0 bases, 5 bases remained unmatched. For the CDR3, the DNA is TGTGCCAGCAGTTACACAGGGGGCATGAACACTGAAGCTTTCTTT. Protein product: CASSYTGGMNTEAFF.

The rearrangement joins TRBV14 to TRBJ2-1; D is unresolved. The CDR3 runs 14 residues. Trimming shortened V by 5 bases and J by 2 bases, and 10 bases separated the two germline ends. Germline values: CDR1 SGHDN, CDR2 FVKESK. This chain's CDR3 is CASSFFGAYNEQFF. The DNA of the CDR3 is TGTGCCAGCAGCTTTTTTGGGGCCTACAATGAGCAGTTCTTC.

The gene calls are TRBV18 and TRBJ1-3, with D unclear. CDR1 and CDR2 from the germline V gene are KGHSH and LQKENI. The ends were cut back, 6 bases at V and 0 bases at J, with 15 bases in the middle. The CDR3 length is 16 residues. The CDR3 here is CASSDLGGSSGNTIYF. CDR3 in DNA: TGTGCCAGCTCCGACTTGGGCGGTAGCTCTGGAAACACCATATATTTT.

The CDR3 nucleotides read TGTGCCAGCTCACCTATTGGCACAGATACGCAGTATTTT. Protein: CASSPIGTDTQYF. The chain uses TRBV18 and TRBJ2-3; D gene unclear. Germline lookup yields CDR1 KGHSH and CDR2 LQKENI. The CDR3 consists of 13 residues. V was clipped by 3 bases and J by 1 base, with 5 bases between them.

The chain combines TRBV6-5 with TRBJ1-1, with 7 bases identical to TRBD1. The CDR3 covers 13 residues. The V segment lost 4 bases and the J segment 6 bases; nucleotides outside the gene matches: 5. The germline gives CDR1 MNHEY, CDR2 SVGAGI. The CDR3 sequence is CASSSFQGAEAFF. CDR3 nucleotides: TGTGCCAGCAGTTCGTTCCAGGGGGCTGAAGCTTTCTTT.

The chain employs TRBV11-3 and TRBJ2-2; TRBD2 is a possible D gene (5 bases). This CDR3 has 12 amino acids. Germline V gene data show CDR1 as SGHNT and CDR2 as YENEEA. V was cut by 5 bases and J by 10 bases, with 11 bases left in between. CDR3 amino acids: CASSREAEELFF. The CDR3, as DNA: TGTGCCAGCAGCCGGGAAGCGGAGGAGCTGTTTTTT.

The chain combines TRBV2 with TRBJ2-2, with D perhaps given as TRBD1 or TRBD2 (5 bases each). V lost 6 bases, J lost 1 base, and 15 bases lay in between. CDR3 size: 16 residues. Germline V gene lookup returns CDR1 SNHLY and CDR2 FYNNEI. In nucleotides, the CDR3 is TGTGCCAGCAGATATCCGGGACGTAAGAACACCGGGGAGCTGTTTTTT. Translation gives CASRYPGRKNTGELFF.

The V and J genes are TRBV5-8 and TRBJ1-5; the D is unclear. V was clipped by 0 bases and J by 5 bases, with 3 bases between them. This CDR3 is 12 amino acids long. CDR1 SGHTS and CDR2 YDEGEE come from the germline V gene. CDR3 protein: CASSLADQPQHF. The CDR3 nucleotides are TGTGCCAGCAGCTTGGCGGATCAGCCCCAGCATTTT.

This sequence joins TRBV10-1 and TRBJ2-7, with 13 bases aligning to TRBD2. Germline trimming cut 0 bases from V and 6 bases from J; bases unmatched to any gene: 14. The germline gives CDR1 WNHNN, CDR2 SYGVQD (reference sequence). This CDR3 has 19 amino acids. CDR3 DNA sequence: TGCGCCAGCAGTGAGTCGACTCTGGGACTAGCGGGAAAAGTGGGCGAGCAGTACTTC. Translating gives CASSESTLGLAGKVGEQYF.

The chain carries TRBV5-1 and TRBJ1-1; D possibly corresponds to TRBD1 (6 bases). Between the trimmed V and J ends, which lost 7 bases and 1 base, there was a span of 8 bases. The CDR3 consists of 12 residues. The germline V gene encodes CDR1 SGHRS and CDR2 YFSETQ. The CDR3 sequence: CASGGQNTEAFF. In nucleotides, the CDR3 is TGCGCCAGCGGGGGACAGAACACTGAAGCTTTCTTT.

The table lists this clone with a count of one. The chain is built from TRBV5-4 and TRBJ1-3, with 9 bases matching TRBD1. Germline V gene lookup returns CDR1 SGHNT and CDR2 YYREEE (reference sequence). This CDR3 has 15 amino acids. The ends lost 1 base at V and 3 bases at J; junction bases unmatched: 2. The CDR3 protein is CASSLRTGVGNTIYF. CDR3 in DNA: TGTGCCAGCAGCTTGCGGACAGGGGTTGGAAACACCATATATTTT.

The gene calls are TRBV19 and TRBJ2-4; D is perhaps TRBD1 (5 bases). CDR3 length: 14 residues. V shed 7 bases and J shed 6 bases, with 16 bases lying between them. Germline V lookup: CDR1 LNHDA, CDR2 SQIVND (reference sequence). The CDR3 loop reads CASTSAGYGNIQYF. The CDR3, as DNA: TGTGCCAGTACCTCAGCAGGGTATGGAAACATTCAGTACTTC.

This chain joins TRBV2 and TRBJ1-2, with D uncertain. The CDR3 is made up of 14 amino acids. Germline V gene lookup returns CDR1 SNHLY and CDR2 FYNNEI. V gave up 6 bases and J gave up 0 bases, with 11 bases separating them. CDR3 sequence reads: CASSREATNYGYTF. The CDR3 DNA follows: TGTGCCAGCAGCCGGGAGGCAACTAACTATGGCTACACCTTC.

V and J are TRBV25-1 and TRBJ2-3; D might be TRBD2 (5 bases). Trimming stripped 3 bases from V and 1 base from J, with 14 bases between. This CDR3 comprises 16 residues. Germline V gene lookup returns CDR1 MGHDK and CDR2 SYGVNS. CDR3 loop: CASSDSRTSGTDTQYF. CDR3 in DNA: TGTGCCAGCAGTGATTCCCGGACTTCTGGCACAGATACGCAGTATTTT. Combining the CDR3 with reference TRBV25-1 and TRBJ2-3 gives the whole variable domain EADIYQTPRYLVIGTGKKITLECSQTMGHDKMYWYQQDPGMELHLIHYSYGVNSTEKGDLSSESTVSRIRTEHFPLTLESARPSHTSQYLCASSDSRTSGTDTQYFGPGTRLTVL.